This is a list of T cell receptor beta chains from one sample in a study of CD8 T cells in ankylosing spondylitis. TCRdb redid the calling of the 5' RACE reads with MiXCR, one entry per CDR3 protein. The sample records around 440,000 distinct CDR3 sequences, 17% being singletons. The specimen was blood, either unsorted or a sorted T cell fraction (not recorded which). Receptors originate from a male donor with ankylosing spondylitis. Both conserved end residues are part of each CDR3. D genes are given only for firm matches. Not all rows give a size; the values are once, few, many and, for expanded clones, a class.

D gene: .
clone size: .
J gene: TRBJ2-7
V gene: TRBV27
CDR3 DNA: TGTGCCAGCAGTTTAAAAGGGGCCTACGAGCAGTACTTC
CDR3 protein: CASSLKGAYEQYF

D gene: .
clone size: few
J gene: TRBJ1-2
V gene: TRBV7-2
CDR3 DNA: TGTGCCAGCAGCTTAGCCGGGGAGGGGGGCGCGTATTCTGGCTACACCTTC
CDR3 protein: CASSLAGEGGAYSGYTF

D gene: .
clone size: once
J gene: TRBJ2-1
V gene: TRBV15
CDR3 DNA: TGTGCCACCAGCAGAGATCGCCCCCGTGGCGATGAGCAGTTCTTC
CDR3 protein: CATSRDRPRGDEQFF

D gene: .
clone size: few
J gene: TRBJ2-3
V gene: TRBV6-1
CDR3 DNA: TGTGCCAGCAGCAGGGGCCTACACACAGATACGCAGTATTTT
CDR3 protein: CASSRGLHTDTQYF

D gene: .
clone size: few
J gene: TRBJ2-1
V gene: TRBV20-1
CDR3 DNA: TGCAGTGCTAGAGATGCGGTAGCGGCTCACAATGAGCAGTTCTTC
CDR3 protein: CSARDAVAAHNEQFF

D gene: .
clone size: .
J gene: TRBJ1-5
V gene: TRBV20-1
CDR3 DNA: TGCAGTGCTAGAGGACAGCAACATCAGCCCCAGCATTTT
CDR3 protein: CSARGQQHQPQHF

D gene: TRBD2
clone size: few
J gene: TRBJ2-2
V gene: TRBV5-1
CDR3 DNA: TGCGCCAGCAATTTAGCGGGAGAGGCCGGGGAGCTGTTTTTT
CDR3 protein: CASNLAGEAGELFF

D gene: .
clone size: .
J gene: TRBJ2-1
V gene: TRBV28
CDR3 DNA: TGTGCCAGCAGAGATCATCGGGCCTACCGGCGGAATGAGCAGTTCTTC
CDR3 protein: CASRDHRAYRRNEQFF

D gene: TRBD2
clone size: .
J gene: TRBJ2-7
V gene: TRBV18
CDR3 DNA: TGTGCCAGCTCACCCCTAGCGGACTTCTACGAGCAGTACTTC
CDR3 protein: CASSPLADFYEQYF

D gene: .
clone size: few
J gene: TRBJ2-7
V gene: TRBV9
CDR3 DNA: TGTGCCAGCAGCGTAGGTGAAGGGGGCTACGAGCAGTACTTC
CDR3 protein: CASSVGEGGYEQYF

D gene: TRBD1
clone size: many
J gene: TRBJ2-4
V gene: TRBV7-2
CDR3 DNA: TGTGCCAGCAGCTCCAAGAGGACAGGGAAAAACATTCAGTACTTC
CDR3 protein: CASSSKRTGKNIQYF

D gene: TRBD1
clone size: .
J gene: TRBJ1-5
V gene: TRBV12-3/TRBV12-4
CDR3 DNA: TGTGCCAGCAGTCCCCGACAGGGGGTGGATCAGCCCCAGCATTTT
CDR3 protein: CASSPRQGVDQPQHF

D gene: .
clone size: few
J gene: TRBJ2-3
V gene: TRBV28
CDR3 DNA: TGTGCCAGCAGCAGTGGTCTGCCGACGCAGTATTTT
CDR3 protein: CASSSGLPTQYF

D gene: TRBD1
clone size: many
J gene: TRBJ1-1
V gene: TRBV29-1
CDR3 DNA: TGCAGCGTTGTGGGCAGGGGGCCGGGCACTGAAGCTTTCTTT
CDR3 protein: CSVVGRGPGTEAFF

D gene: .
clone size: many
J gene: TRBJ1-1
V gene: TRBV15
CDR3 DNA: TGTGCCACCAGCAGAACCCCCCCTTACAGCACTGAAGCTTTCTTT
CDR3 protein: CATSRTPPYSTEAFF

D gene: .
clone size: few
J gene: TRBJ2-1
V gene: TRBV12-3/TRBV12-4
CDR3 DNA: TGTGCCAGCACCCTCGTATCCGGAAAACCCTACAATGAGCAGTTCTTC
CDR3 protein: CASTLVSGKPYNEQFF

D gene: TRBD1
clone size: few
J gene: TRBJ1-2
V gene: TRBV7-8
CDR3 DNA: TGTGCCAGCAGCTTGAACACAGGGGCTACCTATGGCTACACCTTC
CDR3 protein: CASSLNTGATYGYTF

D gene: TRBD2
clone size: few
J gene: TRBJ2-3
V gene: TRBV5-1
CDR3 DNA: TGCGCCAGCAGCTTAGCTAGCGGGGGTGGAGATACGCAGTATTTT
CDR3 protein: CASSLASGGGDTQYF

D gene: .
clone size: .
J gene: TRBJ2-1
V gene: TRBV29-1
CDR3 DNA: TGCAGCATTACGAGGAGGCTAGAAGGAAGGGAGCAGTTCTTC
CDR3 protein: CSITRRLEGREQFF

D gene: .
clone size: .
J gene: TRBJ2-1
V gene: TRBV6-2/TRBV6-3
CDR3 DNA: TGTGCCAGCAACGACAGGATCTCCTACAATGAGCAGTTCTTC
CDR3 protein: CASNDRISYNEQFF

D gene: .
clone size: .
J gene: TRBJ2-7
V gene: TRBV12-3/TRBV12-4
CDR3 DNA: TGTGCCAGCAGCTCCGGCTGGCGCGAGCAGTACTTC
CDR3 protein: CASSSGWREQYF

D gene: .
clone size: few
J gene: TRBJ1-1
V gene: TRBV20-1
CDR3 DNA: TGCAGTGCTAGAGATCGTACAGCGGCGAACACTGAAGCTTTCTTT
CDR3 protein: CSARDRTAANTEAFF

D gene: .
clone size: .
J gene: TRBJ1-5
V gene: TRBV4-1
CDR3 DNA: TGCGCCAGCAGCCAGCCGGCGGAGCCCCAGCATTTT
CDR3 protein: CASSQPAEPQHF

D gene: .
clone size: .
J gene: TRBJ2-3
V gene: TRBV2
CDR3 DNA: TGTGCCAGCGAAGGGACAGATACGCAGTATTTT
CDR3 protein: CASEGTDTQYF

D gene: TRBD2
clone size: .
J gene: TRBJ2-1
V gene: TRBV5-1
CDR3 DNA: TGCGCCAGCAGCTGGGGCGCTAGCGGGGAATACAATGAGCAGTTCTTC
CDR3 protein: CASSWGASGEYNEQFF

D gene: .
clone size: few
J gene: TRBJ2-7
V gene: TRBV20-1
CDR3 DNA: TGCAGTTACCGACACTCGGGACCCTCAGGGGAGCAGTACTTC
CDR3 protein: CSYRHSGPSGEQYF

D gene: .
clone size: few
J gene: TRBJ2-5
V gene: TRBV12-3/TRBV12-4
CDR3 DNA: TGTGCCAGCAGTGGCCGCGGGTACGAGACCCAGTACTTC
CDR3 protein: CASSGRGYETQYF

D gene: .
clone size: few
J gene: TRBJ2-7
V gene: TRBV18
CDR3 DNA: TGTGCCAGCTCACGGCAGGACGCCTACGAGCAGTACTTC
CDR3 protein: CASSRQDAYEQYF

D gene: TRBD1
clone size: many
J gene: TRBJ1-1
V gene: TRBV20-1
CDR3 DNA: TGCAGTGCTAGAGATACGGGACAGGGCACAATGAACACTGAAGCTTTCTTT
CDR3 protein: CSARDTGQGTMNTEAFF

D gene: .
clone size: .
J gene: TRBJ2-2
V gene: TRBV7-3
CDR3 DNA: TGTGCCAGCAGCTTCTCAACAGCTACCCGGGGCGGGGAGCTGTTTTTT
CDR3 protein: CASSFSTATRGGELFF

D gene: .
clone size: few
J gene: TRBJ2-3
V gene: TRBV10-1
CDR3 DNA: TGCGCCAGCAGTGAGTCTTCGCGGGGTCTAGCCATAGCAGATACGCAGTATTTT
CDR3 protein: CASSESSRGLAIADTQYF

D gene: TRBD2
clone size: .
J gene: TRBJ2-1
V gene: TRBV11-2
CDR3 DNA: TGTGCCAGCAGCCGATGGACTAGCGCTCGAGGCAATGAGCAGTTCTTC
CDR3 protein: CASSRWTSARGNEQFF

D gene: .
clone size: .
J gene: TRBJ1-5
V gene: TRBV24-1
CDR3 DNA: TGTGCCACCAGTGAAGGACGGTATAGCAATCAGCCCCAGCATTTT
CDR3 protein: CATSEGRYSNQPQHF

D gene: TRBD1
clone size: .
J gene: TRBJ2-7
V gene: TRBV9
CDR3 DNA: TGTGCCAGCAGCGTAGTAGGAACTGTGGCAGGGGGTAGGAACGAGCAGTACTTC
CDR3 protein: CASSVVGTVAGGRNEQYF

D gene: .
clone size: .
J gene: TRBJ2-7
V gene: TRBV6-5
CDR3 DNA: TGTGCCAGCAGTTACGGGGAAAAAGGCTACGAGCAGTACTTC
CDR3 protein: CASSYGEKGYEQYF

D gene: .
clone size: .
J gene: TRBJ1-6
V gene: TRBV18
CDR3 DNA: TGTGCCAGCTCACCGGCGGGCACCAATAATTCACCCCTCCACTTT
CDR3 protein: CASSPAGTNNSPLHF

D gene: .
clone size: few
J gene: TRBJ1-4
V gene: TRBV12-3/TRBV12-4
CDR3 DNA: TGTGCCAGCGGGGACGGGGCAACTAATGAAAAACTGTTTTTT
CDR3 protein: CASGDGATNEKLFF

D gene: TRBD1
clone size: few
J gene: TRBJ1-2
V gene: TRBV5-6
CDR3 DNA: TGTGCCAGCAGCTTTTGGGACAGGGGGTTAGGCTATGGCTACACCTTC
CDR3 protein: CASSFWDRGLGYGYTF

D gene: TRBD2
clone size: many
J gene: TRBJ2-3
V gene: TRBV5-1
CDR3 DNA: TGCGCCAGCAGCTTGGCTAGCGGGGGGGCCAGTTCTGCAGATACGCAGTATTTT
CDR3 protein: CASSLASGGASSADTQYF

D gene: .
clone size: few
J gene: TRBJ2-1
V gene: TRBV29-1
CDR3 DNA: TGCAGCGTTGAACGCGGGACTGAGCAGTTCTTC
CDR3 protein: CSVERGTEQFF

D gene: .
clone size: few
J gene: TRBJ2-5
V gene: TRBV5-1
CDR3 DNA: TGCGCCAGCAGTGCGCGCAGGGGGGCTGGAGCAGAGACCCAGTACTTC
CDR3 protein: CASSARRGAGAETQYF

D gene: .
clone size: .
J gene: TRBJ2-5
V gene: TRBV21-1
CDR3 DNA: TGTGCCAGCAGCAAAGCGCCTCTGACTAGCGGGAGTCAAGAGACCCAGTACTTC
CDR3 protein: CASSKAPLTSGSQETQYF

D gene: TRBD2
clone size: many
J gene: TRBJ2-3
V gene: TRBV5-1
CDR3 DNA: TGCGCCAGCAGCTTGTTGCCTAGCGGTAGCACAGATACGCAGTATTTT
CDR3 protein: CASSLLPSGSTDTQYF

D gene: .
clone size: few
J gene: TRBJ2-7
V gene: TRBV7-9
CDR3 DNA: TGTGCCAGCAGCTTTTTTTCTTCCTCCTACGAGCAGTACTTC
CDR3 protein: CASSFFSSSYEQYF

D gene: TRBD1
clone size: .
J gene: TRBJ1-6
V gene: TRBV9
CDR3 DNA: TGTGCCAGCAGTTCAGACAGGGAATTAGACTATTCACCCCTCCACTTT
CDR3 protein: CASSSDRELDYSPLHF

D gene: .
clone size: few
J gene: TRBJ1-1
V gene: TRBV5-1
CDR3 DNA: TGCGCCAGCAGCTTGGAATGGCTCCGTAGCGGCACTGAAGCTTTCTTT
CDR3 protein: CASSLEWLRSGTEAFF